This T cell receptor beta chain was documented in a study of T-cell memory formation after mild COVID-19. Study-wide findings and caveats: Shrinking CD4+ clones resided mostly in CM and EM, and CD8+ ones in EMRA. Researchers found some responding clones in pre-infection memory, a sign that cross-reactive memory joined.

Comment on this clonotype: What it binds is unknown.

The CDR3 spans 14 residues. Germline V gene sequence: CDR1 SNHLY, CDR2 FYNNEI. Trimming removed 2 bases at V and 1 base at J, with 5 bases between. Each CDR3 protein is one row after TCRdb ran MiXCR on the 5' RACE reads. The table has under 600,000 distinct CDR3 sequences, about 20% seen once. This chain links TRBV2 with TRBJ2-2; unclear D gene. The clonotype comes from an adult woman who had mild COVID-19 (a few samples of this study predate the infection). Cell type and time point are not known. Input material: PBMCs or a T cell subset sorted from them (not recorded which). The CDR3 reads CASSERENTGELFF. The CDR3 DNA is TGTGCCAGCAGTGAAAGAGAGAACACCGGGGAGCTGTTTTTT.